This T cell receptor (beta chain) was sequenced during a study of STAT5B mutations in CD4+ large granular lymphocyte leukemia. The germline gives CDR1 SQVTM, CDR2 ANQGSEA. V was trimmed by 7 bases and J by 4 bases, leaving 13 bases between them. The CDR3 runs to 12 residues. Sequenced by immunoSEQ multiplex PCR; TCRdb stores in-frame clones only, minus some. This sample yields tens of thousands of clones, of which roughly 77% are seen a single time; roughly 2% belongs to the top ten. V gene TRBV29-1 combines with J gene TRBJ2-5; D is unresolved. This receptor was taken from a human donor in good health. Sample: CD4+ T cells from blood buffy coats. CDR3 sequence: CSAGFGGETQYF. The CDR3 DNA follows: TGCAGCGCCGGGTTTGGCGGAGAGACCCAGTACTTC.